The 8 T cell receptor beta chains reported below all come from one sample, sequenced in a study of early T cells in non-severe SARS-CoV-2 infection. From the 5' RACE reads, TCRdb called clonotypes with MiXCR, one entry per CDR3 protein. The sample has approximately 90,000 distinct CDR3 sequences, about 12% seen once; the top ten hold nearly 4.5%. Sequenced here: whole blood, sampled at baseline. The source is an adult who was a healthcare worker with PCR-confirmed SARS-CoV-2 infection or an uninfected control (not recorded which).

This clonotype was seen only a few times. The CDR3 DNA follows: TGTGCCAGCAGCTTGGAGGGGGGCGAGTTGGACACTGAAGCTTTCTTT. Amino acid sequence: CASSLEGGELDTEAFF. The chain couples TRBV5-5 to TRBJ1-1, with D possibly TRBD1 on 6 matching bases. CDR1 is SGHKS and CDR2 is YYEKEE in the germline V gene (reference sequence). There are 16 residues in the CDR3. Trimming left V 0 bases short and J 3 bases short, with 15 bases between.

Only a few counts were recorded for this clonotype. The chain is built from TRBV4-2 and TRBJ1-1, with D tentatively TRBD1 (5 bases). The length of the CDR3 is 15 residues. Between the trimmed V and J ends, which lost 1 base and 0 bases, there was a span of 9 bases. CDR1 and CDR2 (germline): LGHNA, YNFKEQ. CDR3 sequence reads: CASSQVWGMNTEAFF. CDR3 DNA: TGTGCCAGCAGCCAAGTATGGGGGATGAACACTGAAGCTTTCTTT.

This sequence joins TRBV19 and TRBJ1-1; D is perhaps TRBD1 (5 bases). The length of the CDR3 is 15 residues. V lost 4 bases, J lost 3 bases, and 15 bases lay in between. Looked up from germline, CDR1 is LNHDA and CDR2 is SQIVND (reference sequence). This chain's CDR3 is CASSNPPGQDTEAFF. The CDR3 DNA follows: TGTGCCAGTAGTAACCCCCCGGGGCAGGACACTGAAGCTTTCTTT.

CDR3 amino acids: CASTPYEQYF. For the CDR3, the DNA is TGTGCCAGCACTCCCTACGAGCAGTACTTC. J is TRBJ2-7 and V is TRBV12-3 or TRBV12-4; D unresolved. The CDR3 covers 10 residues. V was trimmed by 7 bases and J by 2 bases, leaving 3 bases between them.

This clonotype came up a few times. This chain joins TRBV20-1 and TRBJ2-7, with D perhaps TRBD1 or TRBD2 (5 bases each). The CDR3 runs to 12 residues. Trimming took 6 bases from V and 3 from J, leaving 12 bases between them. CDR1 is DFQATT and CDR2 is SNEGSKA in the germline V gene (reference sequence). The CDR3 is CSAAGRVYEQYF. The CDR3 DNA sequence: TGCAGTGCCGCAGGGCGGGTCTACGAGCAGTACTTC.

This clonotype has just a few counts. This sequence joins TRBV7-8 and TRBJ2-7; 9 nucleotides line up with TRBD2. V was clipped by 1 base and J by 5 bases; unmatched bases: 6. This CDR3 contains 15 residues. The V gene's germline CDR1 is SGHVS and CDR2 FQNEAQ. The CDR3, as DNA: TGTGCCAGCAGCTTAGGGGGATTAGCGGGAGACGAGCAGTACTTC. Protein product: CASSLGGLAGDEQYF.

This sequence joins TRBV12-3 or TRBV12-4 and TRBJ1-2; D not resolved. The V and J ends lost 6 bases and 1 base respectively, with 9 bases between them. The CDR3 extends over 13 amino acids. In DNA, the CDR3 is TGTGCCAGCAGGCCGGTCGGTAACTATGGCTACACCTTC. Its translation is CASRPVGNYGYTF.

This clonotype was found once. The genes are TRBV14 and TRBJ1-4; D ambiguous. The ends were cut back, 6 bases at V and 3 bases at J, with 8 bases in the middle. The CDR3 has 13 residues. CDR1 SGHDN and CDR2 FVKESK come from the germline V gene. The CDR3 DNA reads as TGTGCCAGCAGAATGTTAGCTAATGAAAAACTGTTTTTT. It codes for CASRMLANEKLFF. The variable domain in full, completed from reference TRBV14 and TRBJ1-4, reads EAGVTQFPSHSVIEKGQTVTLRCDPISGHDNLYWYRRVMGKEIKFLLHFVKESKQDESGMPNNRFLAERTGGTYSTLKVQPAELEDSGVYFCASRMLANEKLFFGSGTQLSVL.